A single sample is the source of the 23 T cell receptor beta chains below, sequenced in a study of early T cells in non-severe SARS-CoV-2 infection. TCRdb processed the 5' RACE reads anew with MiXCR; each CDR3 protein has one entry. The data contain roughly 60,000 distinct CDR3 sequences, about 5.6% of them singletons. The sample comprised whole blood. These TCRs come from an adult who was a healthcare worker with PCR-confirmed SARS-CoV-2 infection or an uninfected control (not recorded which).

The rearrangement uses TRBV5-6 and TRBJ1-1; D remains unclear. The CDR3 has 16 residues. Germline V CDR1 and CDR2: SGHDT, YYEEEE. Trimming removed 3 bases at V and 0 bases at J, with 15 bases between. The CDR3 bases are TGTGCCAGCAGCTCCCCGATTTTCAAAGTGAACACTGAAGCTTTCTTT. Protein: CASSSPIFKVNTEAFF. Based on the CDR3 plus reference TRBV5-6 and TRBJ1-1, the full variable domain is DAGVTQSPTHLIKTRGQQVTLRCSPKSGHDTVSWYQQALGQGPQFIFQYYEEEERQRGNFPDRFSGHQFPNYSSELNVNALLLGDSALYLCASSSPIFKVNTEAFFGQGTRLTVV.

This clonotype was seen more than once but under ten times. This chain connects TRBV11-2 to TRBJ2-7; D could derive from TRBD1 or TRBD2 (5 bases each). Trimming took off 5 bases at V and 3 bases at J, with 14 bases between the two ends. The CDR3 extends over 14 amino acids. Germline V gene lookup returns CDR1 SGHAT and CDR2 FQNNGV. Here the CDR3 DNA reads TGTGCCAGCAGCCTTGTGGGGGTCCTCTACGAGCAGTACTTC. This translates into CASSLVGVLYEQYF.

This sequence joins TRBV24-1 and TRBJ2-1; D unclear. From germline, CDR1 is KGHDR and CDR2 SFDVKD. CDR3 length equals 15 residues. Trimming cost V 5 bases and J 4 bases, with 14 bases left between them. The CDR3 here is CATSAAGHAYNEQFF. Here the CDR3 DNA reads TGTGCCACCAGTGCCGCCGGCCATGCTTACAATGAGCAGTTCTTC.

This clonotype was found a few times. The gene calls are TRBV7-2 and TRBJ2-1; D may be TRBD1 or TRBD2 (5 bases each). The CDR3 length is 13 residues. The germline V and J ends were trimmed by 5 bases and 5 bases, with 10 bases remaining between them. Germline values: CDR1 SGHTA, CDR2 FQGNSA. CDR3 DNA sequence: TGTGCCAGCAGCCGGGACCGAGACAATGAGCAGTTCTTC. Translating gives CASSRDRDNEQFF. The full variable domain, with the rest looked up from reference TRBV7-2 and TRBJ2-1, is GAGVSQSPSNKVTEKGKDVELRCDPISGHTALYWYRQSLGQGLEFLIYFQGNSAPDKSGLPSDRFSAERTGGSVSTLTIQRTQQEDSAVYLCASSRDRDNEQFFGPGTRLTVL.

The chain is built from TRBV5-1 and TRBJ2-5; possible D gene TRBD1, 6 bases. The CDR3 loop spans 13 amino acids. The V gene's germline CDR1 is SGHRS and CDR2 YFSETQ. V was shortened by 4 bases and J by 1 base, with 8 bases between the two germline ends. CDR3 sequence (DNA): TGCGCCAGCAGCCCGGACAGCCAAGAGACCCAGTACTTC. The encoded protein is CASSPDSQETQYF.

This clonotype came up many times. This rearrangement joins TRBV7-2 to TRBJ2-5; 12 bases are shared with TRBD2. This CDR3 is built from 17 residues. V gave up 2 bases and J gave up 5 bases; unmatched junction bases: 9. The germline V gene encodes CDR1 SGHTA and CDR2 FQGNSA. The chain's CDR3 is CASSLIASGRARETQYF. The CDR3 nucleotides read TGTGCCAGCAGCTTAATCGCTAGCGGGAGGGCTAGGGAGACCCAGTACTTC. The variable domain in full, completed from reference TRBV7-2 and TRBJ2-5, reads GAGVSQSPSNKVTEKGKDVELRCDPISGHTALYWYRQSLGQGLEFLIYFQGNSAPDKSGLPSDRFSAERTGGSVSTLTIQRTQQEDSAVYLCASSLIASGRARETQYFGPGTRLLVL.

This clonotype was picked up a small number of times. The chain combines TRBV5-1 with TRBJ2-1, with TRBD2 matching 10 bases. CDR1 and CDR2 (germline): SGHRS, YFSETQ. V shed 4 bases and J 8 bases; nucleotides not matched to a gene: 12. The CDR3 contains 16 residues. The CDR3 coding sequence is TGCGCCAGCAGCGGCTCTTTAGCGGGAGGTATTGATGAGCAGTTCTTC. Protein sequence: CASSGSLAGGIDEQFF.

At least ten counts were recorded for this clonotype. V usage is TRBV10-3 and J usage is TRBJ1-2; 9 bases align to TRBD1. Trimming took 6 bases from V and 8 from J; bases not matched to a gene: 13. Germline V gene sequence: CDR1 ENHRY, CDR2 SYGVKD. The CDR3 runs to 15 residues. The CDR3 is CAIRPGQGRREGYTF. DNA for the CDR3: TGTGCCATCAGACCGGGACAGGGTCGACGGGAGGGCTACACCTTC.

This clonotype was seen at least ten times. This rearrangement joins TRBV6-6 to TRBJ2-7; D may correspond to TRBD1 or TRBD2 (5 bases each). V lost 8 bases to trimming and J lost 3 bases, with 5 bases between them. In germline, CDR1 is MNHNY, CDR2 SVGAGI (reference sequence). This CDR3 region has 10 residues. CDR3 coding DNA: TGTGCCAGCGGGGGCTACGAGCAGTACTTC. It codes for CASGGYEQYF.

This clonotype was counted at least ten times. The chain carries TRBV24-1 and TRBJ1-5, with TRBD1 matching 9 bases. Germline trimming cut 4 bases from V and 0 bases from J; bases unmatched to any gene: 6. The germline gives CDR1 KGHDR, CDR2 SFDVKD. The CDR3 length is 17 residues. The CDR3: CATSDSRQGDSNQPQHF. DNA of the CDR3: TGTGCCACCAGTGACTCGCGACAGGGGGATAGCAATCAGCCCCAGCATTTT.

This clonotype was detected ten times or more. V is TRBV7-2 and J is TRBJ1-5, with unresolved D. Germline V gene sequence: CDR1 SGHTA, CDR2 FQGNSA. The germline V and J ends were trimmed by 11 bases and 0 bases, with 5 bases remaining between them. This CDR3 comprises 11 residues. CDR3 residues: CASGSNQPQHF. DNA of the CDR3: TGTGCCTCCGGTAGCAATCAGCCCCAGCATTTT.

This clonotype has ten or more counts. This chain uses TRBV19 with TRBJ1-5; the D is unclear. Trimming took off 8 bases at V and 2 bases at J, with 16 bases between the two ends. Germline V gives CDR1 LNHDA, CDR2 SQIVND (reference sequence). The CDR3 runs to 15 residues. CDR3 nucleotide sequence: TGTGCCAGTGCGTCCCAAGTAGCAGGCAATCAGCCCCAGCATTTT. Its translation is CASASQVAGNQPQHF.

This clonotype came up many times. V is TRBV6-1 and J is TRBJ2-2; the D is unclear. Germline CDR1 MNHNS, CDR2 SASEGT. The V gene lost 6 bases and the J gene lost 2 bases, with 10 bases spanning the gap. The CDR3 runs to 14 residues. The CDR3 loop reads CASRIASNTGELFF. CDR3 nucleotides: TGTGCCAGCAGGATAGCCTCAAACACCGGGGAGCTGTTTTTT.

The table lists this clonotype with many counts. The chain is built from TRBV20-1 and TRBJ2-4; D is unresolved. V lost 0 bases, J lost 0 bases, and 9 bases lay in between. In germline, CDR1 is DFQATT, CDR2 SNEGSKA (reference sequence). CDR3 length equals 15 residues. The CDR3 DNA reads TGCAGTGCTAGAGATTATAGCCGAGCCAAAAACATTCAGTACTTC. This gives the protein CSARDYSRAKNIQYF.

This clonotype was counted only a few times. This sequence joins TRBV7-8 and TRBJ2-7, with 7 bases fitting TRBD2. This CDR3 is 15 amino acids long. The germline V gene encodes CDR1 SGHVS and CDR2 FQNEAQ. V lost 5 bases and J lost 6; bases outside the gene matches: 13. The CDR3 region is CASSPRTSLRVEQYF. As DNA, the CDR3 is TGTGCCAGCAGCCCTCGGACTAGTTTAAGGGTCGAGCAGTACTTC.

This rearrangement joins TRBV5-1 to TRBJ2-5, with 7 bases lining up with TRBD1. V lost 5 bases to trimming and J lost 1 base; unmatched junction nucleotides: 5. Germline V gene lookup returns CDR1 SGHRS and CDR2 YFSETQ. The CDR3 is 14 amino acids. The CDR3 protein is CASRSGTAQETQYF. CDR3 DNA: TGCGCCAGCAGATCCGGGACAGCCCAAGAGACCCAGTACTTC.

This clonotype was seen at least ten times. This rearrangement joins TRBV5-1 to TRBJ1-1, with TRBD1 matching 9 bases. In germline, CDR1 is SGHRS, CDR2 YFSETQ. CDR3 length: 15 amino acids. V was pared by 4 bases and J by 5 bases, with 9 bases of the junction left unmatched. CDR3: CASSPGTGQGTEAFF. The CDR3 nucleotides read TGCGCCAGCAGCCCCGGGACAGGGCAAGGTACTGAAGCTTTCTTT.

The sample holds many counts of this clonotype. This chain uses TRBV28 with TRBJ2-3; either TRBD1 or TRBD2 may supply D (5 bases each). Trimming took 3 bases from V and 3 from J, leaving 13 bases between them. Germline CDR1 is MDHEN and CDR2 is SYDVKM. This CDR3 is built from 15 residues. CDR3 in amino acids: CASSLWGSGTDTQYF. Written as DNA, the CDR3 is TGTGCCAGCAGTTTGTGGGGGAGCGGTACAGATACGCAGTATTTT. Together with reference TRBV28 and TRBJ2-3, the CDR3 gives the full variable domain: DVKVTQSSRYLVKRTGEKVFLECVQDMDHENMFWYRQDPGLGLRLIYFSYDVKMKEKGDIPEGYSVSREKKERFSLILESASTNQTSMYLCASSLWGSGTDTQYFGPGTRLTVL.

This clonotype was seen ten or more times. This chain uses TRBV2 with TRBJ2-3; D possibly corresponds to TRBD1 (7 bases). Germline CDR1 is SNHLY and CDR2 is FYNNEI. The CDR3 spans 15 residues. Trimming pared 5 bases from V and 1 base from J, leaving 13 bases between. For the CDR3, the DNA is TGTGCCAGCAGTAAGGGGGCTAGCGGCACAGATACGCAGTATTTT. Amino acids: CASSKGASGTDTQYF.

The genes are TRBV7-9 and TRBJ1-5; the D gene is possibly TRBD1 (5 bases). With 5 bases removed from V and 4 bases from J, the gap between germline ends came to 12 bases. The CDR3 sequence is 14 residues long. Germline V lookup: CDR1 SEHNR, CDR2 FQNEAQ (reference sequence). This chain's CDR3 is CASSLTGGNQPQHF. CDR3 bases: TGTGCCAGCAGCCTAACAGGCGGTAATCAGCCCCAGCATTTT. The full variable domain, rest sourced from reference TRBV7-9 and TRBJ1-5, is DTGVSQNPRHKITKRGQNVTFRCDPISEHNRLYWYRQTLGQGPEFLTYFQNEAQLEKSRLLSDRFSAERPKGSFSTLEIQRTEQGDSAMYLCASSLTGGNQPQHFGDGTRLSIL.

The chain employs TRBV6-2 or TRBV6-3 and TRBJ2-6; the D gene is possibly TRBD1 (6 bases). This CDR3 is built from 15 residues. V lost 2 bases, J lost 2 bases, and 7 bases lay in between. Per germline, CDR1 MNHEY and CDR2 SVGEGT. CDR3 region: CASSYTGPGANVLTF. The DNA for the CDR3 is TGTGCCAGCAGTTACACAGGGCCTGGGGCCAACGTCCTGACTTTC.

This clonotype was seen many times. The chain has TRBV24-1 and TRBJ2-3; 9 bases agree with TRBD1. The V gene's germline CDR1 is KGHDR and CDR2 SFDVKD. The CDR3 is 13 residues long. V dropped 6 bases and J dropped 10; count of bases not matched to a gene: 7. CDR3 loop: CATSLPGQGSQYF. For the CDR3, the DNA is TGTGCCACCAGTTTACCGGGACAGGGTTCGCAGTATTTT.

This clonotype has more than one count but fewer than ten. The gene calls are TRBV5-1 and TRBJ2-7, with TRBD1 matching over 8 bases. V was pared by 4 bases and J by 0 bases, with 3 bases of the junction left unmatched. This CDR3 comprises 14 residues. Germline lookup yields CDR1 SGHRS and CDR2 YFSETQ. For the CDR3, the DNA is TGCGCCAGCAGCCACGGACAGGGCTCCTACGAGCAGTACTTC. This codes for CASSHGQGSYEQYF.